The 12 T cell receptor beta chains given below trace back to one sample, sequenced in a study of blood T cell repertoires in COVID-19. The repertoire was sequenced with immunoSEQ multiplex PCR; TCRdb's copy has only in-frame clones and lacks some. This sample has about 27,000 clones, with around 93% found just once. The sequencing sample was made of peripheral blood. Every receptor here comes from a human donor in a cohort sampled during active COVID-19.

The V gene is TRBV2, the J gene TRBJ1-1; a possible D gene is TRBD1 (6 bases). CDR1 SNHLY and CDR2 FYNNEI come from the germline V gene. The CDR3 is 15 residues long. Between the trimmed V and J ends, which lost 7 bases and 1 base, there was a span of 16 bases. The CDR3 sequence: CASIRAGHTNTEAFF. The CDR3 DNA reads TGTGCCAGCATAAGAGCGGGACACACGAACACTGAAGCTTTCTTT. The variable domain in full, completed from reference TRBV2 and TRBJ1-1, reads EPEVTQTPSHQVTQMGQEVILRCVPISNHLYFYWYRQILGQKVEFLVSFYNNEISEKSEIFDDQFSVERPDGSNFTLKIRSTKLEDSAMYFCASIRAGHTNTEAFFGQGTRLTVV.

V usage is TRBV7-3 and J usage is TRBJ1-1; D is possibly TRBD1 (6 bases). The germline gives CDR1 SGHTA, CDR2 FQGTGA. The CDR3 length is 15 residues. V gave up 0 bases and J gave up 3 bases, with 11 bases separating them. This CDR3 reads CASSLTGGPDTEAFF. The CDR3 nucleotides read TGTGCCAGCAGCTTAACTGGGGGCCCGGACACTGAAGCTTTCTTT.

V usage is TRBV5-1 and J usage is TRBJ1-4; D uncertain. The V end lost 4 bases, the J end lost 7 bases, and 8 bases lay between the germline ends. Germline lookup yields CDR1 SGHRS and CDR2 YFSETQ. The CDR3 has 12 amino acids. The CDR3 sequence: CASSTVGEKLFF. The DNA of the CDR3 is TGCGCCAGCAGCACCGTCGGTGAAAAACTGTTTTTT.

This chain uses TRBV5-4 with TRBJ2-7; a possible D gene is TRBD2 (7 bases). Deletions cut 4 bases from V and 2 bases from J, with 13 bases between. This CDR3 comprises 14 residues. The germline V gene has CDR1 SGHNT and CDR2 YYREEE (reference sequence). In DNA, the CDR3 is TGTGCCAGCAGCGATGGGGGGGGCACCTACGAGCAGTACTTC. Its protein product is CASSDGGGTYEQYF.

This rearrangement joins TRBV7-6 to TRBJ2-7; perhaps TRBD1 as D (7 bases). Trimming removed 6 bases at V and 2 bases at J, with 20 bases between. Per germline, CDR1 SGHVS and CDR2 FNYEAQ. The CDR3 runs to 16 residues. CDR3 nucleotides: TGTGCCAGCAGTCTACAGGTGGCAGGGGGGCCCTACGAGCAGTACTTC. It yields the protein CASSLQVAGGPYEQYF.

The V gene is TRBV6-6, the J gene TRBJ1-1; a weak D match, TRBD1 (5 bases). The germline V and J ends were trimmed by 6 bases and 7 bases, with 15 bases remaining between them. This CDR3 has 13 residues. The germline V gene has CDR1 MNHNY and CDR2 SVGAGI (reference sequence). CDR3 sequence (DNA): TGTGCCAGCAGGCGCGAAAGCAGGGTTGAAGCTTTCTTT. Encoded protein: CASRRESRVEAFF.

The chain is built from TRBV7-2 and TRBJ2-3; 7 bases match TRBD1. V lost 3 bases, J lost 1 base, and 1 base stayed unmatched. The CDR3 has 14 amino acids. Germline values: CDR1 SGHTA, CDR2 FQGNSA. CDR3 DNA: TGTGCCAGCAGCTTCGGACAGGGCACAGATACGCAGTATTTT. Translated: CASSFGQGTDTQYF.

This chain joins TRBV29-1 and TRBJ2-7; maybe TRBD1 (5 bases). This CDR3 region has 12 residues. Germline V lookup: CDR1 SQVTM, CDR2 ANQGSEA. V was clipped by 6 bases and J by 2 bases, with 11 bases between them. The CDR3 loop is CSVFDSTYEQYF. CDR3 DNA sequence: TGCAGCGTCTTTGACAGCACCTACGAGCAGTACTTC.

The chain is built from TRBV5-1 and TRBJ1-1, with TRBD1 matching over 7 bases. J lost 1 base, V lost 4 bases, and 4 bases had no gene match. CDR3 length: 14 residues. Germline V gene sequence: CDR1 SGHRS, CDR2 YFSETQ. CDR3 protein: CASSPGQSNTEAFF. The CDR3 region has the DNA TGCGCCAGCAGCCCGGGACAGTCGAACACTGAAGCTTTCTTT.

V gene TRBV5-1 combines with J gene TRBJ2-1, with a possible D match to TRBD1 (6 bases). V lost 0 bases and J 1 base, leaving 11 bases between the germline ends. CDR3 length: 16 amino acids. The germline gives CDR1 SGHRS, CDR2 YFSETQ. The CDR3 reads CASSLGQVKSYNEQFF. CDR3 DNA: TGCGCCAGCAGCTTGGGACAGGTGAAATCCTACAATGAGCAGTTCTTC.

The chain employs TRBV28 and TRBJ2-1; 9 bases are a match to TRBD2. Germline values: CDR1 MDHEN, CDR2 SYDVKM. This CDR3 has 16 amino acids. The J segment lost 2 bases and the V segment lost 4 bases, leaving 6 bases of the junction unmatched. The chain's CDR3 is CASSSSGTTTYNEQFF. For the CDR3, the DNA is TGTGCCAGCAGTTCTAGCGGGACCACTACCTACAATGAGCAGTTCTTC.

V gene TRBV12-3 or TRBV12-4 combines with J gene TRBJ1-6; no clear D. This CDR3 spans 13 amino acids. Trimming took 4 bases from V and 7 from J, leaving 8 bases between them. In nucleotides, the CDR3 is TGTGCCAGCAGTTCCCTCGGGAATTCACCCCTCCACTTT. Translating gives CASSSLGNSPLHF.